Each of the 2 T cell receptor beta chains below was sequenced from the same sample in a study of CD8 T cells in Susac syndrome. RNA totalling about 0.5 to 1 ug underwent reverse transcription with random hexamers. One entry per CDR3 protein results from TCRdb running MiXCR on the immunoSEQ multiplex PCR reads. The sample lists approximately 120,000 distinct CDR3 sequences, roughly 91% occurring once. What was sequenced was CD4+ T cells from PBMCs. Receptors originate from a human donor in good health.

In DNA form, the CDR3 reads TGTGCCAGCAGCCCCAAGCGAGTAATCGACACCGGGGAGCTGTTTTTT. Translating it yields CASSPKRVIDTGELFF. V is TRBV3-1 and J is TRBJ2-2, with unresolved D. The germline CDR1 and CDR2 sequences are LGHDT and YNNKEL (reference sequence). The length of the CDR3 is 16 residues. Trimming took off 4 bases at V and 3 bases at J, with 15 bases between the two ends.

V usage is TRBV7-2 and J usage is TRBJ2-5, with no clear D. In germline, CDR1 is SGHTA, CDR2 FQGNSA. The CDR3 consists of 13 residues. Trimming shortened V by 1 base and J by 4 bases, and 7 bases separated the two germline ends. The CDR3 DNA reads as TGTGCCAGCAGCTTAGGGTATCGAGAGACCCAGTACTTC. Amino acids: CASSLGYRETQYF.